This is a list of T cell receptor beta chains from one sample in a study of T cell repertoires in cytomegalovirus infection. TCRdb reprocessed the reads via MiXCR and lists one record per CDR3 protein. The repertoire consists of roughly 100,000 distinct CDR3 sequences, with approximately 16% occurring once and the leading ten covering around 8.2%. Sequences were obtained from PBMCs. Receptor source: a human donor in good health (CMV status not recorded). Some clones in this sample may be carry-over from other donors' samples. Both conserved end residues are part of each CDR3. The order of the fields is V gene, J gene, clone size, D gene, CDR3 DNA, CDR3 protein. D genes are given only for firm matches. Clone size, where shown, is once, few, many, or a class for clones that have expanded.

TRBV28	TRBJ1-3	.	.	TGTGCCAGCAGTTTGACCCCTGGAAACACCATATATTTT	CASSLTPGNTIYF
TRBV12-5	TRBJ2-3	.	TRBD2	TGTGCTAGTGGTTTGGTACGGGCTGTAGCGGGGGACGAGACAGATACGCAGTATTTT	CASGLVRAVAGDETDTQYF
TRBV6-5	TRBJ2-2	few	.	TGTGCCAGCAGTTCCTCAAGGCAGCGAGGGACCGGGGAGCTGTTTTTT	CASSSSRQRGTGELFF
TRBV20-1	TRBJ2-3	.	.	TGCAGTGCTAGTGATCCCATTGGGGATACGCAGTATTTT	CSASDPIGDTQYF
TRBV7-9	TRBJ2-7	few	TRBD1	TGTGCCAGCAGCTTAATCCCGGGACAGGGGGCATACGAGCAGTACTTC	CASSLIPGQGAYEQYF
TRBV7-8	TRBJ1-3	many	TRBD1	TGTGCCAGCAGCTTAGACAGGGGGACTGGAAACACCATATATTTT	CASSLDRGTGNTIYF
TRBV18	TRBJ2-3	.	.	TGTGCCAGCTCATCCTTCGAGGATCGGTTCACAGATACGCAGTATTTT	CASSSFEDRFTDTQYF
TRBV5-6	TRBJ2-1	.	TRBD2	TGTGCCAGCAGCTTGGGGTCTAGCGGGGGCCAATACAATGAGCAGTTCTTC	CASSLGSSGGQYNEQFF
TRBV20-1	TRBJ2-1	.	TRBD1	TGCAGTGCCCAAACCGGGACAGGGATTGAAAATGAGCGGTTCTTC	CSAQTGTGIENERFF
TRBV7-4	TRBJ2-5	.	.	TGTGCCAGCAGCCCTCGGGACTCTGATCAAGAGACCCAGTACTTC	CASSPRDSDQETQYF
TRBV7-2	TRBJ1-5	medium-sized	.	TGTGCCAGCAGCTTAATCCCCCAACAGCCCCAGCATTTT	CASSLIPQQPQHF
TRBV7-3	TRBJ2-7	.	.	TGTGCCAGCAGCTTGGGGGTAGGCTACGAGCAGTACTTC	CASSLGVGYEQYF
TRBV18	TRBJ2-1	many	TRBD2	TGTGCCAGCTCCCGGACTAGCGGGGTCAATGAGCAGTTCTTC	CASSRTSGVNEQFF
TRBV7-2	TRBJ1-3	many	TRBD1	TGTGCCAGCAGCCAGGACAGGGGTGGGGACACCATATATTTT	CASSQDRGGDTIYF
TRBV7-2	TRBJ1-1	.	.	TGTGCCAGCAGCTTAGGCTCAGCACTTAACACTAAAGCTTTCTTT	CASSLGSALNTKAFF
TRBV3-1	TRBJ2-7	.	TRBD1	TGTGCCAGCAGCAAAACTACAGGGGGCGAGCAGTACTTC	CASSKTTGGEQYF
TRBV7-9	TRBJ2-5	.	.	TGTGCCAGCGGTCGAGGGGAAGAGACCCAGTACTTC	CASGRGEETQYF
TRBV2	TRBJ2-1	.	TRBD2	TGTGCCAGCAGTGCCAGGGGACTAGCGGGGTTCGATGAGCAGTTCTTC	CASSARGLAGFDEQFF
TRBV5-5	TRBJ1-3	many	.	TGTGCCAGCAGCCCCATTTACTCTGGAAACACCATATATTTT	CASSPIYSGNTIYF
TRBV30	TRBJ1-6	.	TRBD1	TGTGCCTGGAAACAGGGGGAACTTTCACCCCTCCACTTT	CAWKQGELSPLHF
TRBV2	TRBJ2-5	.	TRBD2	TGTGCCAGCAGCCGGACTAGCCTCGGGAGGGAGACCCAGTACTTC	CASSRTSLGRETQYF
TRBV12-5	TRBJ1-5	.	.	TGTGCTAGTGGTCCGGGACGGGGGTCTGATCCCCAGCATTTT	CASGPGRGSDPQHF
TRBV7-2	TRBJ2-1	many	.	TGTGCCAGCAGCTTAGGTGGTGATAGCTCCTACAATGAGCAGTTCTTC	CASSLGGDSSYNEQFF
TRBV29-1	TRBJ2-7	many	.	TGCAGCGTTGCGGGATCGACCTCTACCTACGAGCAGTACTTC	CSVAGSTSTYEQYF
TRBV5-1	TRBJ1-1	.	.	TGCGCCAGCAGCTTGTATGTCGGGGCTAACTACGACACTGAAGCTTTCTTT	CASSLYVGANYDTEAFF
TRBV10-3	TRBJ1-5	.	.	TGTGCCATCGGGGGGAGTAGCAATCAGCCCCAGCATTTT	CAIGGSSNQPQHF
TRBV25-1	TRBJ1-5	few	.	TGTGCCAGCAGTGAATTAGGCGTCCATCAGCCCCAGCATTTT	CASSELGVHQPQHF
TRBV11-2	TRBJ2-7	few	.	TGTGCCAGCAGCAGTCCCGTGGTCTACGAGCAGTACTTC	CASSSPVVYEQYF
TRBV10-3	TRBJ2-1	.	TRBD2	TGTGCCATCAGGGGGACTAGCGGGGGCAATGAGCAGTTCTTC	CAIRGTSGGNEQFF
TRBV6-1	TRBJ2-7	.	TRBD2	TGTGCCAGCAGTGACGAGGGACTAGCGGTGGACTGGGAGCAGTACTTC	CASSDEGLAVDWEQYF
TRBV15	TRBJ1-2	few	.	TGTGCCACCAGCTCCACCTCTAACTATGGCTACACCTTC	CATSSTSNYGYTF
TRBV4-3	TRBJ1-1	.	.	TGCGCCAGCAGCCTCAGGGCCCTTCTCTCTGAAGCTTTCTTT	CASSLRALLSEAFF
TRBV5-1	TRBJ1-2	few	.	TGCGCCAGCAGCTTGGGGGCCTCCAGGGCTGGCTACACCTTC	CASSLGASRAGYTF
TRBV5-4	TRBJ2-4	.	TRBD1	TGTGCCAGCAGCTCACCCCAGGGGGCTGGCAAAAACATTCAGTACTTC	CASSSPQGAGKNIQYF
TRBV7-2	TRBJ1-1	many	.	TGTGCCAGCACCCCCCCAGTATCCGGCGGAGCTTTCTTT	CASTPPVSGGAFF
TRBV6-2/TRBV6-3	TRBJ2-2	few	TRBD1	TGTGCCAGCAGCTACCCAGGGGGCCGGAACACCGGGGAGCTGTTTTTT	CASSYPGGRNTGELFF
TRBV18	TRBJ2-1	few	TRBD2	TGTGCCAGCTCCCGGGGAGGGAATGAGCAGTTCTTC	CASSRGGNEQFF
TRBV20-1	TRBJ2-7	many	TRBD2	TGCAGTGCTAGAGATCCAACCGGGACTAGCGGCTACGAGCAGTACTTC	CSARDPTGTSGYEQYF
TRBV7-2	TRBJ1-5	.	.	TGTGCCAGCAGCTTAGCGACCGGGCCCCAAACGAATCAGCCCCAGCATTTT	CASSLATGPQTNQPQHF
TRBV20-1	TRBJ2-2	.	TRBD2	TGCAGTGCGCTTAGCGGGGGCCTAAACACCGGGGAGCTGTTTTTT	CSALSGGLNTGELFF
TRBV7-2	TRBJ2-7	medium-sized	.	TGTGCCAGCAGCATTTTCGGCCCCTACGAGCAGTACTTC	CASSIFGPYEQYF